Listed here are 22 T cell receptor beta chains from one sample, sequenced in a study of T cells in Graves' hyperthyroidism and ophthalmopathy. Regions amplified from RNA transcripts were the TCR beta CDR3 regions. With the HTBI primer set, the TCR CDR3 went through a first round of RT-PCR. One entry per CDR3 protein results from TCRdb running MiXCR on the multiplex PCR reads. This sample has roughly 570,000 distinct CDR3 sequences, with around 14% found just once. Material for sequencing was blood. These receptors were obtained from a woman in her twenties or thirties with Graves' hyperthyroidism.

The chain carries TRBV29-1 and TRBJ1-2; D is possibly TRBD1 (5 bases). In germline, CDR1 is SQVTM, CDR2 ANQGSEA. V was trimmed by 5 bases and J by 6 bases, leaving 7 bases between them. This CDR3 region has 10 residues. CDR3 sequence: CSVQQDGYTF. The CDR3 region has the DNA TGCAGCGTTCAACAGGATGGCTACACCTTC.

This clonotype occurred a few times. The chain recombines TRBV7-7 with TRBJ2-5; D is unclear. Germline V gives CDR1 SSHAT, CDR2 FNYEAQ (reference sequence). V was pared by 5 bases and J by 5 bases, with 21 bases between. The CDR3 has 16 amino acids. CDR3 in amino acids: CASSESVIDLRETQYF. The CDR3 DNA follows: TGTGCCAGCAGCGAATCCGTGATTGACTTGCGGGAGACCCAGTACTTC.

This chain uses TRBV7-2 with TRBJ1-6; possible D gene TRBD1, 5 bases. CDR1 is SGHTA and CDR2 is FQGNSA in the germline V gene. Deletions cut 6 bases from V and 5 bases from J, with 14 bases between. There are 15 residues in the CDR3. The CDR3 loop is CASRPEAGNNSPLHF. CDR3 nucleotide sequence: TGTGCCAGCAGACCCGAGGCAGGGAATAATTCACCCCTCCACTTT. Drawing the rest from reference TRBV7-2 and TRBJ1-6, the complete variable domain is GAGVSQSPSNKVTEKGKDVELRCDPISGHTALYWYRQSLGQGLEFLIYFQGNSAPDKSGLPSDRFSAERTGGSVSTLTIQRTQQEDSAVYLCASRPEAGNNSPLHFGNGTRLTVT.

This clonotype has at least ten counts. The gene calls are TRBV24-1 and TRBJ2-2, with TRBD2 as a possible D gene (5 bases). Germline CDR1 is KGHDR and CDR2 is SFDVKD. The CDR3 length is 13 residues. Trimming pared 9 bases from V and 0 bases from J, leaving 7 bases between. The CDR3 DNA reads as TGTGCCACCCGGGGAGCGAACACCGGGGAGCTGTTTTTT. Its protein is CATRGANTGELFF.

This clonotype was counted many times. This chain joins TRBV12-5 and TRBJ2-3; D gene ambiguous. With 6 bases removed from V and 5 bases from J, the gap between germline ends came to 6 bases. The CDR3 has 11 amino acids. Germline loops: CDR1 LGHNT, CDR2 FRNRAP. CDR3 sequence reads: CASGAGDTQYF. CDR3 DNA sequence: TGTGCTAGTGGAGCTGGAGATACGCAGTATTTT.

This clonotype appeared a few times. The junction differs from germline at one of its ends, possibly a read error. The rearrangement links TRBV11-1 to TRBJ2-1; TRBD1 might be the D (7 bases). Germline-derived CDR1 and CDR2 are SGHAT and FQDESV (reference sequence). The CDR3 runs 16 residues. The CDR3 reads CTSSLDRVGGYNEQFF. The CDR3 nucleotides are TGTACCAGCAGCTTAGACAGGGTCGGGGGATACAATGAGCAGTTCTTC.

This clonotype has just a few counts. The V and J genes are TRBV20-1 and TRBJ2-7; TRBD2 matches at 16 bases. This CDR3 has 20 amino acids. The V and J ends lost 0 bases and 3 bases, in that order; junction bases with no gene match: 14. The germline V gene has CDR1 DFQATT and CDR2 SNEGSKA (reference sequence). CDR3 sequence (DNA): TGCAGTGCTAGAGAGAGGAAGGGGCCGGGACTAGCGGGAGGGCACTACGAGCAGTACTTC. Its protein product is CSARERKGPGLAGGHYEQYF.

This clonotype was seen ten or more times. This chain uses TRBV28 with TRBJ2-7, with 9 nucleotides matching TRBD1. V lost 2 bases, J lost 4 bases, and 9 bases stayed unmatched. CDR1 and CDR2 from the germline V gene are MDHEN and SYDVKM. The CDR3 consists of 16 residues. The CDR3 region has the DNA TGTGCCAGCAGTTTAGTATTTCCGGACAGGGGTTACGAGCAGTACTTC. Protein product: CASSLVFPDRGYEQYF.

This clonotype was recorded at least ten times. CDR3: CASSLGTGGEKLFF. The CDR3 region has the DNA TGTGCCAGCAGCCTCGGGACAGGGGGAGAAAAACTGTTTTTT. The V call is TRBV9, the J call TRBJ1-4; 11 bases map to TRBD1. Looked up from germline, CDR1 is SGDLS and CDR2 is YYNGEE. CDR3 length equals 14 residues. J lost 8 bases, V lost 4 bases, and 4 bases had no gene match.

The rearrangement uses TRBV27 and TRBJ1-4; D ambiguous. The CDR3 extends over 15 amino acids. Per germline, CDR1 MNHEY and CDR2 SMNVEV (reference sequence). The V gene lost 2 bases and the J gene lost 5 bases, with 12 bases spanning the gap. The CDR3 nucleotides are TGTGCCAGCAGTTTAAAGAGACGCGAGAATGAAAAACTGTTTTTT. Translating gives CASSLKRRENEKLFF.

This clonotype was observed at least ten times. The chain uses TRBV5-1 and TRBJ1-2; 9 positions agree with TRBD1. After removal of 7 bases from V and 5 bases from J, the junction contained 9 bases not matched to a gene. Germline CDR1 is SGHRS and CDR2 is YFSETQ. The CDR3 sequence is 14 residues long. Here the CDR3 reads CASQAGQGDYGYTF. The CDR3 DNA is TGCGCCAGCCAAGCGGGACAGGGCGATTATGGCTACACCTTC.

The rearrangement links TRBV6-1 to TRBJ1-3; no definite D call. Trimming shortened V by 6 bases and J by 1 base, and 13 bases separated the two germline ends. The CDR3 is 15 amino acids. CDR1 and CDR2 from the germline V gene are MNHNS and SASEGT. Here the CDR3 DNA reads TGTGCCAGCAGCCAATCGGGCGTATCTGGAAACACCATATATTTT. It encodes CASSQSGVSGNTIYF.

This clonotype was recorded at least ten times. V gene TRBV7-2 combines with J gene TRBJ2-7; perhaps TRBD1 as D (5 bases). Germline V gene data show CDR1 as SGHTA and CDR2 as FQGNSA. This CDR3 is built from 12 residues. Trimming left V 5 bases short and J 4 bases short, with 9 bases between. Written as DNA, the CDR3 is TGTGCCAGCAGCCACGACAGTTACGAGCAGTACTTC. Residues: CASSHDSYEQYF.

The V and J genes are TRBV20-1 and TRBJ2-1; tentatively, D is TRBD1 (6 bases). V was shortened by 3 bases and J by 8 bases, with 23 bases between the two germline ends. Per the germline V gene, CDR1 is DFQATT and CDR2 is SNEGSKA (reference sequence). CDR3 size: 16 residues. Here the CDR3 DNA reads TGCAGTGCTAGTAGTAATTTAGGGGGATTCGGCGATGAGCAGTTCTTC. This sequence encodes CSASSNLGGFGDEQFF.

This clonotype has more than one count but fewer than ten. The chain uses TRBV19 and TRBJ2-2; the D gene is possibly TRBD1 (6 bases). The germline V gene has CDR1 LNHDA and CDR2 SQIVND (reference sequence). The V end was cut by 5 bases, the J end by 7 bases, with 14 bases between. The CDR3 is made up of 14 amino acids. In nucleotides, the CDR3 is TGTGCCAGTAGTGAGCGGACAGTCTACGGGGAGCTGTTTTTT. Translated, it gives CASSERTVYGELFF. The full variable domain, completed using reference TRBV19 and TRBJ2-2, is DGGITQSPKYLFRKEGQNVTLSCEQNLNHDAMYWYRQDPGQGLRLIYYSQIVNDFQKGDIAEGYSVSREKKESFPLTVTSAQKNPTAFYLCASSERTVYGELFFGEGSRLTVL.

The chain uses TRBV6-2 or TRBV6-3 and TRBJ1-4; tentative D call: TRBD1 (5 bases). The CDR3 is 14 amino acids. Germline V lookup: CDR1 MNHEY, CDR2 SVGEGT. V was shortened by 2 bases and J by 8 bases, with 12 bases between the two germline ends. The CDR3 DNA reads as TGTGCCAGCAGTTACAGGGGATTTAGCGAAAAACTGTTTTTT. Its protein is CASSYRGFSEKLFF.

This clonotype was seen repeatedly, ten times or more. V and J are TRBV10-1 and TRBJ1-5; D remains ambiguous. V was trimmed by 7 bases and J by 0 bases, leaving 13 bases between them. There are 15 residues in the CDR3. The germline gives CDR1 WNHNN, CDR2 SYGVQD (reference sequence). The CDR3 loop is CASTREVYSNQPQHF. The CDR3 DNA is TGCGCCAGCACAAGGGAAGTATATAGCAATCAGCCCCAGCATTTT.

This clonotype was seen a handful of times. V gene TRBV6-1 combines with J gene TRBJ1-3, with unresolved D. Germline CDR1 MNHNS, CDR2 SASEGT. The CDR3 is made up of 15 amino acids. V was trimmed by 7 bases and J by 2 bases, leaving 15 bases between them. DNA of the CDR3: TGTGCCAGCACCCGCTCATTTACACCTGGAAACACCATATATTTT. Its protein product is CASTRSFTPGNTIYF.

The chain links TRBV28 to TRBJ1-2, with 9 bases identical to TRBD1. CDR1 and CDR2 from the germline V gene are MDHEN and SYDVKM. Trimming at V came to 4 bases and at J to 6 bases, leaving 3 bases not matched to a gene. The CDR3 loop spans 13 amino acids. The CDR3 region has the DNA TGTGCCAGCAGTTCAGGGGACAGGGATGGCTACACCTTC. Translated, it gives CASSSGDRDGYTF.

Concerning this clonotype: Being one base from a much bigger clone, this may be a read error. The rearrangement links TRBV19 to TRBJ1-2; 8 nucleotides line up with TRBD1. This CDR3 is 12 amino acids long. The ends lost 10 bases at V and 12 bases at J; junction bases unmatched: 13. The germline gives CDR1 LNHDA, CDR2 SQIVND (reference sequence). The CDR3 protein is CATSQGALGHTF. The CDR3 nucleotides are TGTGCCACCAGCCAGGGGGCCTTAGGCCACACCTTC.

A word on this clonotype: Mismatch with germline at one junction end may stem from a read error. The genes are TRBV25-1 and TRBJ1-5, with 7 bases identical to TRBD1. CDR1 is MGHDK, CDR2 SYGVNS, per germline. The CDR3 covers 14 residues. This chain's CDR3 is CASSSIGGQEPRHF. Here the CDR3 DNA reads TGTGCCAGCAGTTCTATAGGGGGCCAAGAGCCCCGGCATTTT.

The rearrangement links TRBV6-1 to TRBJ1-2, with a weak D call TRBD1 (5 bases). The CDR3 covers 12 residues. The germline V gene has CDR1 MNHNS and CDR2 SASEGT. Trimming removed 6 bases from V and 8 bases from J, with 13 bases in between. The CDR3 sequence is CASSVLWGGYTF. The CDR3, as DNA: TGTGCCAGCAGCGTCCTATGGGGCGGCTACACCTTC.